This TCR beta chain was found in a study of technical replicates of blood from a few donors. Only in-frame clones appear in the TCRdb table, and some are missing; sequencing was by immunoSEQ multiplex PCR. Found here are around 79,000 clones, 80% to 95% of them singletons; the top ten hold 0.3% to 0.45%. The sequencing input was T cells isolated from PBMCs. The sequence derives from a human donor in good health. Some clones in this sample may be carry-over from other donors' samples.

The CDR3 protein is CASSLTGQGYEQYF. CDR3 bases: TGTGCCAGCAGTTTAACGGGACAGGGTTACGAGCAGTACTTC. The gene calls are TRBV28 and TRBJ2-7, with 9 bases matching TRBD1. J gave up 4 bases and V 2 bases, and 3 bases lay outside the gene matches. CDR1 is MDHEN, CDR2 SYDVKM, per germline. The CDR3 sequence is 14 residues long.